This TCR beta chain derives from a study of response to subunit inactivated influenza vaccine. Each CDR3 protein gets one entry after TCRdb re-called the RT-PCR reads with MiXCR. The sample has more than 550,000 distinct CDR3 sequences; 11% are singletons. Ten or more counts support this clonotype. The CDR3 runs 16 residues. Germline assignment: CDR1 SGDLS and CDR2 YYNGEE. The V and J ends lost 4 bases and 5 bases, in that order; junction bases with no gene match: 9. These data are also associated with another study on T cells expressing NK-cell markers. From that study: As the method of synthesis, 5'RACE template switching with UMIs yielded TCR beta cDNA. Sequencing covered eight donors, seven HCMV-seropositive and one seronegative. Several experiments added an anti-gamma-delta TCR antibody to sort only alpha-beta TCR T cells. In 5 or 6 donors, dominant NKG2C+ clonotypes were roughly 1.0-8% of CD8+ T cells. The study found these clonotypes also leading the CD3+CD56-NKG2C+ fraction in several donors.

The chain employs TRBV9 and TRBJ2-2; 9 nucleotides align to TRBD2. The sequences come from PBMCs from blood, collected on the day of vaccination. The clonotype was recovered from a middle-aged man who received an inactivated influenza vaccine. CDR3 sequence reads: CASSPDSGRITGELFF. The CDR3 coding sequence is TGTGCCAGCAGCCCGGATAGCGGGAGAATTACCGGGGAGCTGTTTTTT.